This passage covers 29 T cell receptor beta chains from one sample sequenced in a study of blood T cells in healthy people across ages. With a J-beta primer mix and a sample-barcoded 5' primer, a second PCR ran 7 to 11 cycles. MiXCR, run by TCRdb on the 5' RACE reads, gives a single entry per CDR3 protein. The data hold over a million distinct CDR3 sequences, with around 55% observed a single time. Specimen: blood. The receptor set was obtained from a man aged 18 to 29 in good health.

Here the CDR3 reads CASSDLRSYQETQYF. The CDR3 DNA reads as TGTGCCAGCAGTGATCTGAGGTCGTACCAAGAGACCCAGTACTTC. The V gene is TRBV25-1, the J gene TRBJ2-5; no reliable D call. The germline CDR1 and CDR2 sequences are MGHDK and SYGVNS. Trimming removed 3 bases from V and 0 bases from J, with 11 bases in between. The CDR3 consists of 15 residues.

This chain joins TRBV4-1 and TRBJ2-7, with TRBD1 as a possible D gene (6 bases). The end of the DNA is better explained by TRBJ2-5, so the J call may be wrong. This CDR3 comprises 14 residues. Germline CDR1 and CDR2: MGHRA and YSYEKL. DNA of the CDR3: TGCGCCAGCAGCCAAGCGAGGGGGTTGGAGACCCAGTACTTC. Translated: CASSQARGLETQYF.

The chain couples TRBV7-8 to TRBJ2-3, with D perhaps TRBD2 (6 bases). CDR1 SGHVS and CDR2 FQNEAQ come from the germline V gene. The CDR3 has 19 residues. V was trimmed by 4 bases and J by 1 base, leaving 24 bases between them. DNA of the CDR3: TGTGCCAGCAGCTCAATATTCGGGGAGACTAGTGGGGGCACAGATACGCAGTATTTT. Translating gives CASSSIFGETSGGTDTQYF.

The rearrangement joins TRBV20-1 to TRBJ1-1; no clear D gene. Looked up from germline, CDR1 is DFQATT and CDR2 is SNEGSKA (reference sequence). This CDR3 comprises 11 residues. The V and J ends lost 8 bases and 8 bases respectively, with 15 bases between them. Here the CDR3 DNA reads TGCAGTACTACGGGTTTGTTGGAAGCTTTCTTT. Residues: CSTTGLLEAFF.

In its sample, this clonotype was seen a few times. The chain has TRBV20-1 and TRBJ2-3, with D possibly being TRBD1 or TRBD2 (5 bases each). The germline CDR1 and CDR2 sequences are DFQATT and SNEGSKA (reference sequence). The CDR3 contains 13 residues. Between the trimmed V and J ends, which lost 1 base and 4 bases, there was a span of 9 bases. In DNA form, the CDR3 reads TGCAGTGCTAGAGGCCCGGGGCCAGATACGCAGTATTTT. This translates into CSARGPGPDTQYF.

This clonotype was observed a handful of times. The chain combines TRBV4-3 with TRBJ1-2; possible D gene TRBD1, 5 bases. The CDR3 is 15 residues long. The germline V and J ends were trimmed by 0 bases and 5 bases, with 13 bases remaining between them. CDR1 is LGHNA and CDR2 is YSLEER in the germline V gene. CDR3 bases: TGCGCCAGCAGCCAAGAATCAGGAACAGGTTATGGCTACACCTTC. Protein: CASSQESGTGYGYTF.

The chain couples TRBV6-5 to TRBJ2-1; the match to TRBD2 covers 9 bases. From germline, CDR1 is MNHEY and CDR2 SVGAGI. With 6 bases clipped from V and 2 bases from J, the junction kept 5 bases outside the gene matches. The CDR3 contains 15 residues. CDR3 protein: CASSEAGGPYNEQFF. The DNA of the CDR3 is TGTGCCAGCAGCGAGGCGGGAGGGCCCTACAATGAGCAGTTCTTC.

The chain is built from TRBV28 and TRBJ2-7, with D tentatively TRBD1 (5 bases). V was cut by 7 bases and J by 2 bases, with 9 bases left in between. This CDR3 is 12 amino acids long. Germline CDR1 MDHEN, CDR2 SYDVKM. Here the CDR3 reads CASKGMAYEQYF. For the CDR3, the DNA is TGTGCCAGCAAGGGGATGGCCTACGAGCAGTACTTC.

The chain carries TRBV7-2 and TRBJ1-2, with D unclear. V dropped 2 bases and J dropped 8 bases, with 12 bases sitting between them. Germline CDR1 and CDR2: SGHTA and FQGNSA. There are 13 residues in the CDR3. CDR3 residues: CASSLSQIEGYTF. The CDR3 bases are TGTGCCAGCAGCTTATCACAGATCGAGGGCTACACCTTC.

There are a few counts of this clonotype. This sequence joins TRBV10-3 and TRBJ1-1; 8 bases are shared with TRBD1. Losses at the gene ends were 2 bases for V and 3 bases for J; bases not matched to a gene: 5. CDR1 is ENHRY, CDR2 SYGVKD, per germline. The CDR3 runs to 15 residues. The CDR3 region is CAISEPDRGYTEAFF. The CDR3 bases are TGTGCCATCAGTGAGCCCGACAGGGGCTACACTGAAGCTTTCTTT.

The CDR3 DNA sequence: TGCAGCGTTGTGTCGGTCGGGTTAAAAAGGAGTGAGACCCAGTACTTC. Translated, it gives CSVVSVGLKRSETQYF. This sequence joins TRBV29-1 and TRBJ2-7; no clear D. Near its end, the DNA agrees better with TRBJ2-5, so the J call may be wrong. The germline CDR1 and CDR2 sequences are SQVTM and ANQGSEA. CDR3 length: 16 amino acids.

The chain's CDR3 is CASSQTGGLGDTQYF. CDR3 DNA: TGTGCCAGCAGTCAAACAGGGGGACTCGGAGATACGCAGTATTTT. V usage is TRBV27 and J usage is TRBJ2-3; TRBD1 aligns across 8 bases. CDR1 and CDR2 (germline): MNHEY, SMNVEV (reference sequence). Unmatched junction bases numbered 9, after V lost 5 bases and J lost 5 bases. CDR3 length: 15 amino acids.

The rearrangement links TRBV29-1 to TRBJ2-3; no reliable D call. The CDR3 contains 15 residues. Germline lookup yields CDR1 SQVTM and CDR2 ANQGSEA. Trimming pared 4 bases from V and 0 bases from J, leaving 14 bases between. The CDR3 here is CSVGSLDGSTDTQYF. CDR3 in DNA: TGCAGCGTTGGCTCCCTGGACGGTAGCACAGATACGCAGTATTTT.

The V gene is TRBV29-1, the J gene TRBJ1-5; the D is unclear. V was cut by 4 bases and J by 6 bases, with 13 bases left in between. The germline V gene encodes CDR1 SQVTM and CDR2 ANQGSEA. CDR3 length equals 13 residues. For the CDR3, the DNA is TGCAGCGTTGGTCAGGTAGCGGGTCAGCCCCAGCATTTT. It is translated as CSVGQVAGQPQHF.

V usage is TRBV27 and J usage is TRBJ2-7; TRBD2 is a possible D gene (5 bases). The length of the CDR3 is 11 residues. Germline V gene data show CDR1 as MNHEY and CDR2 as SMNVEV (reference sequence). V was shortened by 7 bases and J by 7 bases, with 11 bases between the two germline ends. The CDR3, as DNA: TGTGCCAGCACTCGGGGTTCGGAGCAGTACTTC. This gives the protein CASTRGSEQYF.

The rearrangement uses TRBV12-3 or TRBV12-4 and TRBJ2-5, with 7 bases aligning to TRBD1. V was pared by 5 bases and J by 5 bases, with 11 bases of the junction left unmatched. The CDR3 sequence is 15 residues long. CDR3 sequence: CASSLRRGYRETQYF. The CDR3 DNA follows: TGTGCCAGCAGTCTCCGCAGGGGGTATCGGGAGACCCAGTACTTC.

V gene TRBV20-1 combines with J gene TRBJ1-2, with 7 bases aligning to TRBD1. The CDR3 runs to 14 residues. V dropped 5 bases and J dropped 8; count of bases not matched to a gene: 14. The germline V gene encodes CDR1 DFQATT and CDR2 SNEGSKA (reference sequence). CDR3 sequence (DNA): TGCAGTGCTTACCAGACAGGGCGACCTGAGGGCTACACCTTC. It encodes CSAYQTGRPEGYTF.

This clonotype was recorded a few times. CDR3 amino acids: CSASGQYF. The CDR3 nucleotides are TGCAGTGCCAGCGGACAGTACTTC. This rearrangement joins TRBV20-1 to TRBJ2-4, with a tentative D call TRBD2 (5 bases). Looked up from germline, CDR1 is DFQATT and CDR2 is SNEGSKA (reference sequence). Trimming took 6 bases from V and 13 from J, leaving 7 bases between them. The CDR3 sequence is 8 residues long.

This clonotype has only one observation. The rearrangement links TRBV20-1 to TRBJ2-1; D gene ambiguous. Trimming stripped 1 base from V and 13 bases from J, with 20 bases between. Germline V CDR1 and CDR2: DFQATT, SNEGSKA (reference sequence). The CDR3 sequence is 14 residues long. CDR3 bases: TGCAGTGCTAGAGGTTGGGTAGCAGAAGAGACCCAGTTCTTC. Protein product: CSARGWVAEETQFF.

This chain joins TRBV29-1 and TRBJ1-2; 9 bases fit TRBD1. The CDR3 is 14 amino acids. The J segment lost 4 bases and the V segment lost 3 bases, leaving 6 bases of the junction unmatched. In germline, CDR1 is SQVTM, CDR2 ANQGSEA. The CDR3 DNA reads TGCAGCGTTGAGGAGCGGACAGGGGCCTATGGCTACACCTTC. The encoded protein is CSVEERTGAYGYTF. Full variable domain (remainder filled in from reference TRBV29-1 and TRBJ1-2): SAVISQKPSRDICQRGTSLTIQCQVDSQVTMMFWYRQQPGQSLTLIATANQGSEATYESGFVIDKFPISRPNLTFSTLTVSNMSPEDSSIYLCSVEERTGAYGYTFGSGTRLTVV.

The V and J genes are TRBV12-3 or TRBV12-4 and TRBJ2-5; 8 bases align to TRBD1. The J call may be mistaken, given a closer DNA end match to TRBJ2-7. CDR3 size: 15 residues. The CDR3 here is CASRDSSTGAGEQYF. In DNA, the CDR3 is TGTGCCAGCAGGGATTCCTCGACAGGGGCAGGCGAGCAGTACTTC.

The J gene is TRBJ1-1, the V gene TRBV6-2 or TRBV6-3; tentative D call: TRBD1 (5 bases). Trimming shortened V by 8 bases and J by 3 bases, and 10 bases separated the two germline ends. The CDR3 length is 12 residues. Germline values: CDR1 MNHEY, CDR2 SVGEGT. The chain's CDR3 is CASDPGYTEAFF. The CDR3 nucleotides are TGTGCCAGCGACCCAGGGTACACTGAAGCTTTCTTT.

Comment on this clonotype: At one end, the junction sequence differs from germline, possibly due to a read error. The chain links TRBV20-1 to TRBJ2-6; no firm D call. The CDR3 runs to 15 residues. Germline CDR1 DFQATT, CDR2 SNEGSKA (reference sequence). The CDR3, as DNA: TGCAGTGCTAGGCGTGTAGACTCTGGGACCAACGTCCTGACTTTC. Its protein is CSARRVDSGTNVLTF.

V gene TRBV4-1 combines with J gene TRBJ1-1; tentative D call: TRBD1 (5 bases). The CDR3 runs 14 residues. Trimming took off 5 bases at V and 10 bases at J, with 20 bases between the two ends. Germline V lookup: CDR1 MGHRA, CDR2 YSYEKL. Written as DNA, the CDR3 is TGCGCCAGCAGCTCACGGGACGGGTTTTTAGGAGCTTTCTTT. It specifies CASSSRDGFLGAFF.

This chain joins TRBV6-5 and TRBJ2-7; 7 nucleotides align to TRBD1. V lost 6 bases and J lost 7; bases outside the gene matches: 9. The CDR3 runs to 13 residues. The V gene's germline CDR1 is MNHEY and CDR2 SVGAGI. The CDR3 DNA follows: TGTGCCAGCAGGGGACAGCCCCGCTGGGAGCAGTACTTC. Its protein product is CASRGQPRWEQYF.

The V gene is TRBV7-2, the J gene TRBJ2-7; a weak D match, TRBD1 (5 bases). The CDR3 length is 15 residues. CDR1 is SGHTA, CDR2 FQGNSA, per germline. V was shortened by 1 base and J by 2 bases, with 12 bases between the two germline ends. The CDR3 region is CASSLGRGSPYEQYF. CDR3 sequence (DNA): TGTGCCAGCAGCTTAGGTAGGGGCTCACCCTACGAGCAGTACTTC.

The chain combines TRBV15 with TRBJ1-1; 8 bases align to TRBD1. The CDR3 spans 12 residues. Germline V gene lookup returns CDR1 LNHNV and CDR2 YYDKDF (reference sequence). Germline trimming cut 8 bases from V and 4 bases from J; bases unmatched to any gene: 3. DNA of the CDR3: TGTGCCACCCAGGGGGCGCGCACTGAAGCTTTCTTT. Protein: CATQGARTEAFF.

As DNA, the CDR3 is TGTGCCAGCAGCCAAGTGCGGATTATCAACACCGGGGAGCTGTTTTTT. The encoded protein is CASSQVRIINTGELFF. V and J are TRBV3-1 and TRBJ2-2, with unresolved D. V was shortened by 1 base and J by 2 bases, with 11 bases between the two germline ends. The CDR3 covers 16 residues. Germline V lookup: CDR1 LGHDT, CDR2 YNNKEL (reference sequence).

The CDR3 nucleotides read TGTGCCAGCAGGAAAGAAACGGGAGTGAACACTGAAGCTTTCTTT. Translated, it gives CASRKETGVNTEAFF. This chain uses TRBV7-2 with TRBJ1-1; D unresolved. Germline V gives CDR1 SGHTA, CDR2 FQGNSA. The CDR3 extends over 15 amino acids. The V end was cut by 6 bases, the J end by 0 bases, with 14 bases between.